This T cell receptor beta chain was captured in a study of response to subunit inactivated influenza vaccine. The sample holds a few counts of this clonotype. Each CDR3 protein is one row after TCRdb ran MiXCR on the RT-PCR reads. This sample carries hundreds of thousands of distinct CDR3 sequences, about an eighth of them seen once, and the ten largest clones take around 13%. The origin of this receptor is a man aged 45-65 years who received an inactivated influenza vaccine. The specimen was PBMCs from blood, collected about 40 days after vaccination.

CDR3 DNA: TGTGCCAGCAGTTTCGCGACCCGGGATACGCAGTATTTT. Amino acids: CASSFATRDTQYF. The rearrangement links TRBV6-5 to TRBJ2-3; D not resolved. The CDR3 is 13 residues long. CDR1 and CDR2 (germline): MNHEY, SVGAGI. V dropped 4 bases and J dropped 6 bases, with 11 bases sitting between them.